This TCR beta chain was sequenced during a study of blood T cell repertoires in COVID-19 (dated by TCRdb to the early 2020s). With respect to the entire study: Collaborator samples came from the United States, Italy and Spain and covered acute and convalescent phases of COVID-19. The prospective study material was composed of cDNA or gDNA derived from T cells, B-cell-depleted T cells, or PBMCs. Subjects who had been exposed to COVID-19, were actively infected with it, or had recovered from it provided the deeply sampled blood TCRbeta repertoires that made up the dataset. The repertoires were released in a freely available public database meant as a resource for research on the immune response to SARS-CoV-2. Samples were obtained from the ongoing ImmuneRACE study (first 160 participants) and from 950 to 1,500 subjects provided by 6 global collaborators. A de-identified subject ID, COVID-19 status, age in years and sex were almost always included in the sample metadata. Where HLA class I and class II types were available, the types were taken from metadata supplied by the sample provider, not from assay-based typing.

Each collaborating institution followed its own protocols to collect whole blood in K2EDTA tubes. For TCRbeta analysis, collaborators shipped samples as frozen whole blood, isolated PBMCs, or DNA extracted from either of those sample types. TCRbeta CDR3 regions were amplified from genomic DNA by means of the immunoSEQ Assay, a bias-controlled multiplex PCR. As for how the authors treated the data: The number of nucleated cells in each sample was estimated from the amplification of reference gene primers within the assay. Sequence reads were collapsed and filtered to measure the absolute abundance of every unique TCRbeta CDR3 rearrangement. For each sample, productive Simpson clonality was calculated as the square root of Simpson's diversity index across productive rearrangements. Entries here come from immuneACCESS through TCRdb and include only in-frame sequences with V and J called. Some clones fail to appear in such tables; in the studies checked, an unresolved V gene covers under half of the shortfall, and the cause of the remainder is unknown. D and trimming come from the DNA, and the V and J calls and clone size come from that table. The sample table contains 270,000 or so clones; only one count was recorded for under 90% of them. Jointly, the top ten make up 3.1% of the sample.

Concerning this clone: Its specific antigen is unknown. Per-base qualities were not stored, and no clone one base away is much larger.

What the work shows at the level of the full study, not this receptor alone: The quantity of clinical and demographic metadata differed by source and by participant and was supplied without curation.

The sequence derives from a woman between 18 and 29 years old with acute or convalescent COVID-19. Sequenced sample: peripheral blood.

The DNA sequence reads TGTGCCAGTAGTACCACCCTAGCGGGAGTCACCGGGGAGCTGTTTTTT. Its protein product is CASSTTLAGVTGELFF. Recombination joined TRBV19 with TRBJ2-2; 10 middle bases align to TRBD2. Spanning cysteine to phenylalanine, the CDR3 consists of 16 amino acids. Only the CDR3 DNA stays, 48 bases, in frame from base 1. Relative to germline, V is missing 4 bases and J is missing 4 bases, with 6 bases of the junction outside any gene match. The germline V gene (reference sequence) provides CDR1 LNHDA and CDR2 SQIVND.